The 29 T cell receptor beta chains listed next were all sequenced from one sample in a study of human T cells and chemical hapten exposure. Time point defined: patch test 1, 2 weeks after DPC sensitization. The treatment denotes: therapeutic diphenylcyclopropenone sensitization with weekly scalp DPC. MiXCR was run by TCRdb on the RACE reads, yielding one entry per CDR3 protein. Of some 79,000 distinct CDR3 sequences listed, roughly 7.1% were seen once; the top ten hold under 2%. This material consisted of whole blood, taken in connection with sensitization to the hapten diphenylcyclopropenone (DPC). The receptors were gathered from a woman in her twenties or thirties with alopecia areata. Some clones in this sample may be carry-over from other donors' samples.

This clonotype showed up many times. The gene calls are TRBV20-1 and TRBJ2-4; TRBD1 or TRBD2 may be the D gene (5 bases each). The CDR3 sequence is 14 residues long. V lost 5 bases and J 0 bases, leaving 11 bases between the germline ends. In germline, CDR1 is DFQATT, CDR2 SNEGSKA (reference sequence). The CDR3 reads CSAAEGTAKNIQYF. In nucleotides, the CDR3 is TGCAGTGCTGCGGAAGGGACAGCCAAAAACATTCAGTACTTC.

The rearrangement uses TRBV6-1 and TRBJ2-3; 10 bases are a match to TRBD1. V lost 10 bases, J lost 1 base, and 14 bases stayed unmatched. Germline V gives CDR1 MNHNS, CDR2 SASEGT. The CDR3 has 17 amino acids. The CDR3 loop reads CAISGQGIGYGTDTQYF. Written as DNA, the CDR3 is TGTGCCATATCGGGACAGGGGATTGGCTACGGCACAGATACGCAGTATTTT.

The table lists this clonotype with many counts. The chain employs TRBV9 and TRBJ2-3; tentative D call: TRBD2 (5 bases). Trimming stripped 4 bases from V and 1 base from J, with 13 bases between. CDR1 and CDR2 (germline): SGDLS, YYNGEE. CDR3 length: 15 residues. CDR3 protein: CASSTSGGRTDTQYF. As DNA, the CDR3 is TGTGCCAGCAGCACCAGCGGTGGCCGCACAGATACGCAGTATTTT.

This clonotype was seen a handful of times. This may come from a read error, since a much larger clone is one base off. The chain is built from TRBV30 and TRBJ1-4, with 9 positions matching TRBD1. CDR1 is GTSNPN and CDR2 is SVGIG in the germline V gene (reference sequence). V shed 8 bases, J shed 0 bases, and the junction held 13 bases outside the gene matches. CDR3 length: 17 amino acids. CDR3 nucleotides: TGTGCCGGACAGCCGGGACAGGGCCGGGCAACTAATGAAAAACTGTTTTTT. Protein: CAGQPGQGRATNEKLFF. Looking up the rest from reference TRBV30 and TRBJ1-4 gives the full variable domain: SQTIHQWPATLVQPVGSPLSLECTVEGTSNPNLYWYRQAAGRGLQLLFYSVGIGQISSEVPQNLSASRPQDRQFILSSKKLLLSDSGFYLCAGQPGQGRATNEKLFFGSGTQLSVL.

At least ten counts were recorded for this clonotype. The rearrangement uses TRBV12-3 or TRBV12-4 and TRBJ2-4, with 7 bases aligning to TRBD1. This CDR3 has 14 residues. J lost 8 bases, V lost 6 bases, and 10 bases had no gene match. The chain's CDR3 is CASRHRDRGYIQYF. The CDR3 DNA sequence: TGTGCCAGCAGGCACCGGGACAGAGGGTACATTCAGTACTTC.

This clonotype occurred many times. This chain connects TRBV7-8 to TRBJ2-3, with 11 bases fitting TRBD2. CDR3 length: 20 residues. Trimming cost V 8 bases and J 2 bases; bases outside gene matches: 21. CDR1 SGHVS and CDR2 FQNEAQ come from the germline V gene. The CDR3 DNA follows: TGTGCCAGCGGAGATAGCGGGGGGCTAGCGGGGGGCGGCCTCACAGATACGCAGTATTTT. This translates into CASGDSGGLAGGGLTDTQYF.

This clonotype was detected ten times or more. V usage is TRBV11-2 and J usage is TRBJ2-5; tentative D call: TRBD2 (6 bases). This CDR3 has 16 residues. From germline, CDR1 is SGHAT and CDR2 FQNNGV. Trimming removed 3 bases at V and 1 base at J, with 15 bases between. The CDR3 loop reads CASSFVWQGGQETQYF. The CDR3 DNA reads as TGTGCCAGCAGCTTCGTCTGGCAGGGAGGCCAAGAGACCCAGTACTTC.

This clonotype was detected ten times or more. This rearrangement joins TRBV6-5 to TRBJ1-2; D call uncertain. The CDR3 is 15 amino acids. CDR1 MNHEY and CDR2 SVGAGI come from the germline V gene. V lost 0 bases to trimming and J lost 8 bases, with 16 bases between them. The CDR3 reads CASSYSIVGSGGYTF. CDR3 DNA sequence: TGTGCCAGCAGTTACTCGATTGTGGGGTCGGGCGGCTACACCTTC.

There are a few counts of this clonotype. At one of its ends the junction is not consistent with the germline gene, which may arise from a read error. This chain links TRBV11-1 with TRBJ1-1; no reliable D call. The CDR3 totals 11 residues. Germline lookup yields CDR1 SGHAT and CDR2 FQDESV (reference sequence). The CDR3 protein is CASSLGRGAFF. The CDR3 DNA reads TGTGCCAGCAGTTTAGGACGTGGAGCTTTCTTT.

This clonotype occurred many times. This sequence joins TRBV2 and TRBJ2-3; TRBD1 agrees at 7 bases. Germline V gives CDR1 SNHLY, CDR2 FYNNEI. This CDR3 is built from 16 residues. Losses at the gene ends were 5 bases for V and 0 bases for J; bases not matched to a gene: 8. CDR3 in amino acids: CASSTRVGQSTDTQYF. CDR3 DNA sequence: TGTGCCAGCAGTACGCGGGTGGGACAGAGCACAGATACGCAGTATTTT.

On this clonotype itself: Just one base apart from a much larger clone, this may be a read error. CDR3 coding DNA: TGTGCCAGCAGCTGGGCAGATACGCAGTATTTT. It translates to CASSWADTQYF. This chain uses TRBV11-2 with TRBJ2-3; D unresolved. Looked up from germline, CDR1 is SGHAT and CDR2 is FQNNGV. V lost 4 bases, J lost 4 bases, and 3 bases lay in between. The CDR3 is 11 residues long.

This clonotype appeared many times. The V and J genes are TRBV27 and TRBJ2-2, with 7 bases identical to TRBD2. The CDR3 contains 16 residues. Germline lookup yields CDR1 MNHEY and CDR2 SMNVEV (reference sequence). Trimming took 4 bases from V and 7 from J; bases not matched to a gene: 12. The DNA for the CDR3 is TGTGCCAGCAGTTCCAGGGACTACAGAGAGCTCGGGGAGCTGTTTTTT. This encodes CASSSRDYRELGELFF.

At least ten counts were recorded for this clonotype. The chain carries TRBV5-1 and TRBJ1-1; the match to TRBD1 covers 10 bases. This CDR3 is 15 amino acids long. The V gene end was trimmed by 5 bases and the J gene end by 4 bases; junction bases not matched to a gene: 8. CDR1 SGHRS and CDR2 YFSETQ come from the germline V gene. This chain's CDR3 is CASRFLGQGFTEAFF. The CDR3 DNA follows: TGCGCCAGCAGGTTCTTGGGACAGGGGTTCACTGAAGCTTTCTTT. Variable domain in full (rest from reference TRBV5-1 and TRBJ1-1): KAGVTQTPRYLIKTRGQQVTLSCSPISGHRSVSWYQQTPGQGLQFLFEYFSETQRNKGNFPGRFSGRQFSNSRSEMNVSTLELGDSALYLCASRFLGQGFTEAFFGQGTRLTVV.

With respect to this clonotype: One base away lies a much larger clone, so this may be a sequencing read error. This chain joins TRBV12-3 or TRBV12-4 and TRBJ2-7; TRBD1 matches at 7 bases. The length of the CDR3 is 13 residues. In nucleotides, the CDR3 is TGTGTCAGTGGACAGGACAGCTCCTACGAGCAGTACTTC. It translates to CVSGQDSSYEQYF.

J is TRBJ1-6 and V is TRBV6-5; 8 bases align to TRBD1. Unmatched junction bases numbered 9, after V lost 0 bases and J lost 2 bases. Germline assignment: CDR1 MNHEY and CDR2 SVGAGI. The CDR3 has 19 amino acids. This chain's CDR3 is CASSYSGRGRRTYNSPLHF. CDR3 in DNA: TGTGCCAGCAGTTACTCGGGCAGGGGGCGGAGAACCTATAATTCACCCCTCCACTTT.

The gene calls are TRBV7-8 and TRBJ2-1; TRBD2 matches at 9 bases. V trimming: 5 bases; J trimming: 6 bases; junction bases outside the gene matches: 11. The CDR3 is 16 residues long. Germline CDR1 and CDR2: SGHVS and FQNEAQ. CDR3 nucleotide sequence: TGTGCCAGCAGCGAAGCGGCGAGCGGGGGGCGCAATGAGCAGTTCTTC. This codes for CASSEAASGGRNEQFF.

This clonotype showed up just a few times. The CDR3 DNA sequence: TGCAGTGCTGTCGCAGGATGGTGGCCGTCTCTGGCTAACTATGGCTACACCTTC. Protein product: CSAVAGWWPSLANYGYTF. The chain uses TRBV20-1 and TRBJ1-2, with D unclear. Germline values: CDR1 DFQATT, CDR2 SNEGSKA (reference sequence). Trimming took 5 bases from V and 0 from J, leaving 25 bases between them. There are 18 residues in the CDR3.

This clonotype showed up many times. The chain uses TRBV2 and TRBJ2-1, with D uncertain. This CDR3 has 13 residues. Germline V CDR1 and CDR2: SNHLY, FYNNEI. Trimming cost V 9 bases and J 4 bases, with 13 bases left between them. CDR3: CASTPAPYNEQFF. CDR3 in DNA: TGTGCCAGTACACCTGCCCCTTACAATGAGCAGTTCTTC.

In its sample, this clonotype was seen many times. The rearrangement links TRBV29-1 to TRBJ2-3; maybe TRBD1 (6 bases). Between the trimmed V and J ends, which lost 1 base and 4 bases, there was a span of 15 bases. This CDR3 spans 15 amino acids. In germline, CDR1 is SQVTM, CDR2 ANQGSEA. The DNA for the CDR3 is TGCAGCGTTGAAGGGTATCCTACAGGGCCAGATACGCAGTATTTT. This translates into CSVEGYPTGPDTQYF.

In its sample, this clonotype was seen many times. The chain has TRBV6-5 and TRBJ1-1, with D maybe TRBD1 (5 bases). V dropped 2 bases and J dropped 0 bases, with 10 bases sitting between them. CDR1 and CDR2 from the germline V gene are MNHEY and SVGAGI. This CDR3 comprises 15 residues. The CDR3 region has the DNA TGTGCCAGCAGTTACGGGGCAGCCTTGAACACTGAAGCTTTCTTT. Protein sequence: CASSYGAALNTEAFF.

This clonotype has ten or more counts. The V and J genes are TRBV7-3 and TRBJ2-3, with 7 bases lining up with TRBD2. With V trimmed by 1 base and J by 1 base, 2 bases remained unmatched. The CDR3 is 15 residues long. Germline V CDR1 and CDR2: SGHTA, FQGTGA. CDR3 DNA sequence: TGTGCCAGCAGCTTAAGAGCGGGGCGCACAGATACGCAGTATTTT. Translating gives CASSLRAGRTDTQYF.

This clonotype was counted a few times. The chain is built from TRBV11-3 and TRBJ2-1; 9 bases align to TRBD1. Unmatched junction bases numbered 5, after V lost 4 bases and J lost 4 bases. Germline assignment: CDR1 SGHNT and CDR2 YENEEA. The CDR3 sequence is 15 residues long. CDR3 amino acids: CASSSGQGQYNEQFF. Written as DNA, the CDR3 is TGTGCCAGCAGCTCCGGACAGGGGCAATACAATGAGCAGTTCTTC. Based on the CDR3 plus reference TRBV11-3 and TRBJ2-1, the full variable domain is EAGVVQSPRYKIIEKKQPVAFWCNPISGHNTLYWYLQNLGQGPELLIRYENEEAVDDSQLPKDRFSAERLKGVDSTLKIQPAELGDSAVYLCASSSGQGQYNEQFFGPGTRLTVL.

This clonotype appeared a few times. CDR3 nucleotide sequence: TGTGCCAGCTCACTCGCGGGGCCAACTCTAGCCAAAAACATTCAGTACTTC. This sequence encodes CASSLAGPTLAKNIQYF. J is TRBJ2-4 and V is TRBV18; possible D gene TRBD2, 6 bases. Trimming took off 4 bases at V and 0 bases at J, with 16 bases between the two ends. CDR1 is KGHSH, CDR2 LQKENI, per germline. The CDR3 loop spans 17 amino acids.

This clonotype was seen at least ten times. The J gene is TRBJ1-1, the V gene TRBV2, with a weak D call TRBD1 (5 bases). Germline V gene data show CDR1 as SNHLY and CDR2 as FYNNEI. The length of the CDR3 is 14 residues. Trimming shortened V by 4 bases and J by 5 bases, and 14 bases separated the two germline ends. The chain's CDR3 is CASSARQGGTEAFF. The CDR3 bases are TGTGCCAGCAGTGCCCGCCAGGGCGGGACTGAAGCTTTCTTT.

This clonotype appeared many times. The CDR3 spells CASRSGRAGVITEQFF. The CDR3 coding sequence is TGTGCCAGCAGATCCGGGCGCGCGGGTGTAATAACTGAGCAGTTCTTC. V gene TRBV7-2 combines with J gene TRBJ2-1, with D maybe TRBD2 (5 bases). In germline, CDR1 is SGHTA, CDR2 FQGNSA. V lost 6 bases to trimming and J lost 9 bases, with 24 bases between them. The CDR3 is 16 residues long.

This clonotype was observed many times. This chain connects TRBV12-3 or TRBV12-4 to TRBJ2-3; D may be TRBD1 (5 bases). V dropped 5 bases and J dropped 0 bases, with 12 bases sitting between them. The CDR3 totals 15 residues. The CDR3 coding sequence is TGTGCCAGCAGTCCCCTACAGGTTAGCACAGATACGCAGTATTTT. Translated: CASSPLQVSTDTQYF.

A few counts support this clonotype. Here the CDR3 reads CSATRSGGNTGELFF. The CDR3 coding sequence is TGCAGTGCTACGAGAAGCGGGGGAAACACCGGGGAGCTGTTTTTT. This chain links TRBV20-1 with TRBJ2-2, with 8 bases that match TRBD2. Germline CDR1 is DFQATT and CDR2 is SNEGSKA (reference sequence). V lost 4 bases and J lost 2; bases outside the gene matches: 6. This CDR3 is 15 amino acids long.

Note on this clonotype: A clone one base away is much larger, so this may be a read error. The chain has TRBV9 and TRBJ1-5; D may be TRBD1 (6 bases). The CDR3 loop spans 15 amino acids. Per the germline V gene, CDR1 is SGDLS and CDR2 is YYNGEE. The V gene lost 6 bases and the J gene lost 6 bases, with 19 bases spanning the gap. The CDR3 bases are TGTGCCAGCAACCGGGACAAGGATGGATCTCAGCCCCAGCATTTT. This codes for CASNRDKDGSQPQHF.

The J gene is TRBJ1-3, the V gene TRBV6-5; D is possibly TRBD1 (5 bases). Germline V gene data show CDR1 as MNHEY and CDR2 as SVGAGI. Trimming left V 6 bases short and J 1 base short, with 10 bases between. CDR3 length: 14 residues. CDR3 coding DNA: TGTGCCAGCAGGGATAGGGGATCTGGAAACACCATATATTTT. Translation: CASRDRGSGNTIYF.